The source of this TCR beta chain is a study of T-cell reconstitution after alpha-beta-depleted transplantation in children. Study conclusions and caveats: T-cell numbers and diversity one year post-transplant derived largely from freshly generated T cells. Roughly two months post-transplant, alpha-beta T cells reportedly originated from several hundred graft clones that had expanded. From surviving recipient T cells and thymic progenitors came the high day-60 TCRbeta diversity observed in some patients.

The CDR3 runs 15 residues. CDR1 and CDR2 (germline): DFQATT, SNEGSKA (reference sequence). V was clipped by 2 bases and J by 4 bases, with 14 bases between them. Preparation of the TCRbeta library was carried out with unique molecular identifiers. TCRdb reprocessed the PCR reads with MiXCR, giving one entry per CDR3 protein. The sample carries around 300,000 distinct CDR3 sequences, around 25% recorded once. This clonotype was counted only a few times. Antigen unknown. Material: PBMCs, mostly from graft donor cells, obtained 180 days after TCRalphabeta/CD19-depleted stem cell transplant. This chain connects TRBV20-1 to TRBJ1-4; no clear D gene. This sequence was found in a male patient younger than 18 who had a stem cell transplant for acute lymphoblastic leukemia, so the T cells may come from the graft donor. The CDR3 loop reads CSARLWTAINEKLFF. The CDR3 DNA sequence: TGCAGTGCTAGACTGTGGACTGCCATTAATGAAAAACTGTTTTTT.